A selection of T cell receptor beta chains follows, all from one sample in a study of CD8 T cells in Susac syndrome. A single record per CDR3 protein comes from TCRdb applying MiXCR to the immunoSEQ multiplex PCR reads. This sample has 55,000 to 85,000 distinct CDR3 sequences, with 96% found just once. Material: CD4+ T cells from PBMCs. These receptor sequences come from a human donor with multiple sclerosis. Each CDR3 is given with its conserved first and last residue. A D gene is named only where the DNA matches it firmly. A clone size is listed for some rows: how often the clone was seen (once, few, many), or a class if it is expanded.

cdr3_aa: CSVYDSGASYEQYF
cdr3_nt: TGCAGCGTTTATGACAGCGGGGCATCTTACGAGCAGTACTTC
v_call: TRBV29-1
j_call: TRBJ2-7
cdr3_length: 14
clone_size: .
d_call: TRBD2

cdr3_aa: CATSDWSRGTGELFF
cdr3_nt: TGTGCCACCAGTGATTGGTCGCGGGGAACCGGGGAGCTGTTTTTT
v_call: TRBV24-1
j_call: TRBJ2-2
cdr3_length: 15
clone_size: .
d_call: .

cdr3_aa: CASNKGDGYTDTQYF
cdr3_nt: TGTGCCAGCAACAAAGGAGACGGGTACACAGATACGCAGTATTTT
v_call: TRBV7-9
j_call: TRBJ2-3
cdr3_length: 15
clone_size: .
d_call: .

cdr3_aa: CASSQAKGYMNTEAFF
cdr3_nt: TGTGCCAGCAGCCAGGCGAAGGGGTACATGAACACTGAAGCTTTCTTT
v_call: TRBV14
j_call: TRBJ1-1
cdr3_length: 16
clone_size: .
d_call: .

cdr3_aa: CASSTGQGAANTGELFF
cdr3_nt: TGTGCCAGCAGCACCGGACAGGGGGCCGCGAACACCGGGGAGCTGTTTTTT
v_call: TRBV9
j_call: TRBJ2-2
cdr3_length: 17
clone_size: .
d_call: TRBD1

cdr3_aa: CASRPQGLGTDTQYF
cdr3_nt: TGTGCCAGCAGGCCACAGGGGCTGGGGACAGATACGCAGTATTTT
v_call: TRBV6-5
j_call: TRBJ2-3
cdr3_length: 15
clone_size: .
d_call: TRBD1

cdr3_aa: CSAGLAGQQETQYF
cdr3_nt: TGCAGTGCGGGACTAGCGGGGCAACAAGAGACCCAGTACTTC
v_call: TRBV20-1
j_call: TRBJ2-5
cdr3_length: 14
clone_size: .
d_call: TRBD2

cdr3_aa: CSARESRDRAHGYTF
cdr3_nt: TGCAGTGCTAGAGAATCGCGAGACAGGGCCCATGGCTACACCTTC
v_call: TRBV20-1
j_call: TRBJ1-2
cdr3_length: 15
clone_size: .
d_call: TRBD1

cdr3_aa: CASSLGTMNTEAFF
cdr3_nt: TGTGCCAGCAGCTTAGGGACAATGAACACTGAAGCTTTCTTT
v_call: TRBV7-2
j_call: TRBJ1-1
cdr3_length: 14
clone_size: .
d_call: .

cdr3_aa: CASSQDVGYQPQHF
cdr3_nt: TGTGCCAGCAGCCAAGATGTGGGGTATCAGCCCCAGCATTTT
v_call: TRBV3-1
j_call: TRBJ1-5
cdr3_length: 14
clone_size: once
d_call: .

cdr3_aa: CSVGRSPRSYTF
cdr3_nt: TGCAGCGTTGGGCGGTCGCCACGGTCCTACACCTTC
v_call: TRBV29-1
j_call: TRBJ1-2
cdr3_length: 12
clone_size: .
d_call: .

cdr3_aa: CASSLGSVSNTEAFF
cdr3_nt: TGTGCCAGCAGCTTAGGGTCAGTCTCGAACACTGAAGCTTTCTTT
v_call: TRBV7-9
j_call: TRBJ1-1
cdr3_length: 15
clone_size: .
d_call: .

cdr3_aa: CASSRIRKGTGDNQPQHF
cdr3_nt: TGTGCCAGCAGTCGTATTCGGAAAGGGACAGGGGATAATCAGCCCCAGCATTTT
v_call: TRBV28
j_call: TRBJ1-5
cdr3_length: 18
clone_size: .
d_call: TRBD1

cdr3_aa: CASVQGSNQPQHF
cdr3_nt: TGTGCCAGCGTCCAGGGTAGCAATCAGCCCCAGCATTTT
v_call: TRBV12-3/TRBV12-4
j_call: TRBJ1-5
cdr3_length: 13
clone_size: once
d_call: .

cdr3_aa: CASSLFSYEQYF
cdr3_nt: TGTGCCAGCAGTTTATTTAGCTACGAGCAGTACTTC
v_call: TRBV28
j_call: TRBJ2-7
cdr3_length: 12
clone_size: .
d_call: .

cdr3_aa: CASSEGLADSTDTQYF
cdr3_nt: TGTGCCAGCAGTGAAGGACTAGCGGACAGCACAGATACGCAGTATTTT
v_call: TRBV6-1
j_call: TRBJ2-3
cdr3_length: 16
clone_size: .
d_call: TRBD2

cdr3_aa: CASSLDWGSKETQYF
cdr3_nt: TGTGCTAGCAGCTTAGATTGGGGCAGTAAAGAGACCCAGTACTTC
v_call: TRBV7-7
j_call: TRBJ2-5
cdr3_length: 15
clone_size: once
d_call: .

cdr3_aa: CASSRQDLQETQYF
cdr3_nt: TGTGCCAGCAGCAGACAGGATTTACAAGAGACCCAGTACTTC
v_call: TRBV7-9
j_call: TRBJ2-5
cdr3_length: 14
clone_size: .
d_call: .

cdr3_aa: CSVGPYEQYF
cdr3_nt: TGCAGCGTTGGACCCTACGAGCAGTACTTC
v_call: TRBV29-1
j_call: TRBJ2-7
cdr3_length: 10
clone_size: .
d_call: .

cdr3_aa: CASSSNRGDTQYF
cdr3_nt: TGTGCCAGCAGCTCCAACAGGGGGGATACGCAGTATTTT
v_call: TRBV7-3
j_call: TRBJ2-3
cdr3_length: 13
clone_size: .
d_call: TRBD1

cdr3_aa: CASHGDKYNEQFF
cdr3_nt: TGCGCCAGCCATGGGGACAAATACAATGAGCAGTTCTTC
v_call: TRBV5-1
j_call: TRBJ2-1
cdr3_length: 13
clone_size: .
d_call: .

cdr3_aa: CASRGDQPQHF
cdr3_nt: TGTGCCAGCAGGGGGGATCAGCCCCAGCATTTT
v_call: TRBV6-6
j_call: TRBJ1-5
cdr3_length: 11
clone_size: .
d_call: .

cdr3_aa: CASSVVGPDTNYGYTF
cdr3_nt: TGTGCCAGCAGCGTAGTAGGACCCGACACCAACTATGGCTACACCTTC
v_call: TRBV9
j_call: TRBJ1-2
cdr3_length: 16
clone_size: .
d_call: .

cdr3_aa: CASSLEGGPSYEQYF
cdr3_nt: TGTGCCAGCAGCTTAGAGGGGGGGCCCTCCTACGAGCAGTACTTC
v_call: TRBV11-3
j_call: TRBJ2-7
cdr3_length: 15
clone_size: .
d_call: .

cdr3_aa: CSTSYGGMYEQYF
cdr3_nt: TGTTCGACCTCTTACGGAGGGATGTACGAGCAGTACTTC
v_call: TRBV7-9
j_call: TRBJ2-7
cdr3_length: 13
clone_size: .
d_call: .

cdr3_aa: CSARGGQNTEAFF
cdr3_nt: TGCAGTGCTAGAGGGGGACAGAACACTGAAGCTTTCTTT
v_call: TRBV20-1
j_call: TRBJ1-1
cdr3_length: 13
clone_size: once
d_call: .

cdr3_aa: CASSTGTDTQYF
cdr3_nt: TGTGCCAGTAGTACAGGCACAGATACGCAGTATTTT
v_call: TRBV19
j_call: TRBJ2-3
cdr3_length: 12
clone_size: once
d_call: .

cdr3_aa: CASSRLAGGPVEQETQYF
cdr3_nt: TGTGCCAGCTCACGACTAGCGGGGGGGCCGGTGGAGCAAGAGACCCAGTACTTC
v_call: TRBV18
j_call: TRBJ2-5
cdr3_length: 18
clone_size: .
d_call: TRBD2

cdr3_aa: CASSVDRGEQYF
cdr3_nt: TGTGCCAGCAGCGTAGATAGGGGCGAGCAGTACTTC
v_call: TRBV9
j_call: TRBJ2-7
cdr3_length: 12
clone_size: .
d_call: .

cdr3_aa: CASSQEAGTESYEQYF
cdr3_nt: TGTGCCAGCAGCCAAGAGGCCGGGACAGAGTCCTACGAGCAGTACTTC
v_call: TRBV4-2
j_call: TRBJ2-7
cdr3_length: 16
clone_size: .
d_call: TRBD1

cdr3_aa: CASSLVGGQETQYF
cdr3_nt: TGTGCCAGCAGCTTAGTAGGGGGACAAGAGACCCAGTACTTC
v_call: TRBV7-6
j_call: TRBJ2-5
cdr3_length: 14
clone_size: .
d_call: .

cdr3_aa: CASSLDRGNTDTQYF
cdr3_nt: TGTGCCAGCAGCTTAGACAGGGGGAACACAGATACGCAGTATTTT
v_call: TRBV7-9
j_call: TRBJ2-3
cdr3_length: 15
clone_size: once
d_call: TRBD1

cdr3_aa: CSVKKGQGLHGYTF
cdr3_nt: TGCAGCGTTAAAAAGGGACAGGGGCTACATGGCTACACCTTC
v_call: TRBV29-1
j_call: TRBJ1-2
cdr3_length: 14
clone_size: once
d_call: TRBD1

cdr3_aa: CASSLAVADRTIYF
cdr3_nt: TGTGCCAGCAGCTTAGCGGTGGCAGACAGGACCATATATTTT
v_call: TRBV7-9
j_call: TRBJ1-3
cdr3_length: 14
clone_size: .
d_call: .

cdr3_aa: CASNERIPDTQYF
cdr3_nt: TGTGCCAGCAATGAGCGTATCCCAGATACGCAGTATTTT
v_call: TRBV7-2
j_call: TRBJ2-3
cdr3_length: 13
clone_size: .
d_call: .

cdr3_aa: CASSLVKGRNTEAFF
cdr3_nt: TGTGCCAGCAGCTTAGTCAAGGGCAGGAACACTGAAGCTTTCTTT
v_call: TRBV7-9
j_call: TRBJ1-1
cdr3_length: 15
clone_size: once
d_call: .

cdr3_aa: CASSPYPGRGETQYF
cdr3_nt: TGTGCCAGCAGTCCGTATCCGGGGAGGGGAGAGACCCAGTACTTC
v_call: TRBV12-3/TRBV12-4
j_call: TRBJ2-5
cdr3_length: 15
clone_size: .
d_call: TRBD2

cdr3_aa: CASSSRENTGELFF
cdr3_nt: TGTGCCAGCAGTTCCAGGGAGAACACCGGGGAGCTGTTTTTT
v_call: TRBV6-5
j_call: TRBJ2-2
cdr3_length: 14
clone_size: .
d_call: .

cdr3_aa: CSVRDPNTEAFF
cdr3_nt: TGCAGTGTTAGGGATCCGAACACTGAAGCTTTCTTT
v_call: TRBV20-1
j_call: TRBJ1-1
cdr3_length: 12
clone_size: .
d_call: .

cdr3_aa: CASSTPRETQYF
cdr3_nt: TGTGCCAGCAGTACGCCGAGGGAGACCCAGTACTTC
v_call: TRBV6-6
j_call: TRBJ2-5
cdr3_length: 12
clone_size: .
d_call: .

cdr3_aa: CSARDLGIYNSPLHF
cdr3_nt: TGCAGTGCTAGAGATCTAGGGATATATAATTCACCCCTCCACTTT
v_call: TRBV20-1
j_call: TRBJ1-6
cdr3_length: 15
clone_size: .
d_call: .

cdr3_aa: CASDRDTEAFF
cdr3_nt: TGTGCCAGCGACAGGGACACTGAAGCTTTCTTT
v_call: TRBV7-9
j_call: TRBJ1-1
cdr3_length: 11
clone_size: .
d_call: TRBD1

cdr3_aa: CAISDQLAAYEQYF
cdr3_nt: TGTGCCATCAGTGATCAGTTGGCAGCCTACGAGCAGTACTTC
v_call: TRBV10-3
j_call: TRBJ2-7
cdr3_length: 14
clone_size: .
d_call: .

cdr3_aa: CASSPWVRETQYF
cdr3_nt: TGTGCCAGCAGTCCTTGGGTCCGAGAGACCCAGTACTTC
v_call: TRBV12-3/TRBV12-4
j_call: TRBJ2-5
cdr3_length: 13
clone_size: .
d_call: .

cdr3_aa: CASSSHRGLNQPQHF
cdr3_nt: TGTGCCAGCAGCTCGCACAGGGGGCTAAATCAGCCCCAGCATTTT
v_call: TRBV7-2
j_call: TRBJ1-5
cdr3_length: 15
clone_size: once
d_call: TRBD1

cdr3_aa: CSARVGYGYTF
cdr3_nt: TGCAGTGCTAGAGTTGGCTATGGCTACACCTTC
v_call: TRBV20-1
j_call: TRBJ1-2
cdr3_length: 11
clone_size: .
d_call: .

cdr3_aa: CASSRATDTQYF
cdr3_nt: TGTGCCAGCAGTCGGGCCACAGATACGCAGTATTTT
v_call: TRBV2
j_call: TRBJ2-3
cdr3_length: 12
clone_size: .
d_call: .

cdr3_aa: CASSFQTSGGAGGLNEQFF
cdr3_nt: TGTGCCAGCAGCTTTCAGACTAGCGGGGGGGCCGGTGGGCTCAATGAGCAGTTCTTC
v_call: TRBV11-3
j_call: TRBJ2-1
cdr3_length: 19
clone_size: .
d_call: TRBD2

cdr3_aa: CASSFSGGANVLTF
cdr3_nt: TGTGCCAGCAGCTTCTCAGGCGGGGCCAACGTCCTGACTTTC
v_call: TRBV7-9
j_call: TRBJ2-6
cdr3_length: 14
clone_size: .
d_call: .

cdr3_aa: CASSFSSYEQYF
cdr3_nt: TGTGCCAGCAGTTTTAGCTCCTACGAGCAGTACTTC
v_call: TRBV7-2
j_call: TRBJ2-7
cdr3_length: 12
clone_size: .
d_call: .

cdr3_aa: CASSVLGLVSYEQYF
cdr3_nt: TGTGCCAGCAGCGTCCTGGGGCTGGTATCCTACGAGCAGTACTTC
v_call: TRBV11-3
j_call: TRBJ2-7
cdr3_length: 15
clone_size: .
d_call: .

cdr3_aa: CSAPGTGNEKLFF
cdr3_nt: TGCAGTGCTCCCGGGACAGGGAACGAAAAACTGTTTTTT
v_call: TRBV20-1
j_call: TRBJ1-4
cdr3_length: 13
clone_size: .
d_call: TRBD1

cdr3_aa: CASSPGQGNYGYTF
cdr3_nt: TGCGCCAGCAGCCCCGGACAGGGGAACTATGGCTACACCTTC
v_call: TRBV5-1
j_call: TRBJ1-2
cdr3_length: 14
clone_size: .
d_call: TRBD1

cdr3_aa: CASSREGLETQYF
cdr3_nt: TGCGCCAGCAGCCGTGAAGGGTTGGAGACCCAGTACTTC
v_call: TRBV4-1
j_call: TRBJ2-5
cdr3_length: 13
clone_size: .
d_call: .

cdr3_aa: CASSSPLLAGGVEQFF
cdr3_nt: TGTGCCAGCAGCTCCCCTCTCCTAGCGGGGGGGGTTGAGCAGTTCTTC
v_call: TRBV5-4
j_call: TRBJ2-1
cdr3_length: 16
clone_size: .
d_call: TRBD2

cdr3_aa: CASSLRTEGSPLHF
cdr3_nt: TGTGCCAGCAGCCTCCGGACGGAGGGTTCACCCCTCCACTTT
v_call: TRBV3-1
j_call: TRBJ1-6
cdr3_length: 14
clone_size: .
d_call: .